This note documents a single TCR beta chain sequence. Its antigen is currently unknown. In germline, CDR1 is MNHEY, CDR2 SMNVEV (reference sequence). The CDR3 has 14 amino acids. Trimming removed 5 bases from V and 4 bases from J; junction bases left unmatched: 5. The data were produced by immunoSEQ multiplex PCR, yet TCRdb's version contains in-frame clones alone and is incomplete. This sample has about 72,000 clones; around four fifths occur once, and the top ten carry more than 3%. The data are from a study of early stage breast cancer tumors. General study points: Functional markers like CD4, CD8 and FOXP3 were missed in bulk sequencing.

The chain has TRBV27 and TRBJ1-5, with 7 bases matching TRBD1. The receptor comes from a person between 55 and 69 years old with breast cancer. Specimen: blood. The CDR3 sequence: CASSGGQSNQPQHF. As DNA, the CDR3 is TGTGCCAGCAGTGGGGGACAGTCTAATCAGCCCCAGCATTTT.